One and the same sample provided the 29 T cell receptor beta chains below, sequenced in a study of T cell responses to AZD1222 COVID-19 vaccine. Data came from immunoSEQ multiplex PCR; TCRdb stores just in-frame clones and leaves some out. The data hold some 150,000 clones, with about nine tenths observed a single time. Sample: peripheral blood, taken on day 0 of AZD1222 vaccination. The receptor set was obtained from an adult in good health.

This clone showed up just once. The rearrangement links TRBV6-4 to TRBJ2-1; TRBD1 is a possible D gene (5 bases). CDR1 is MRHNA, CDR2 SNTAGT, per germline. Deletions cut 7 bases from V and 3 bases from J, with 13 bases between. The CDR3 is made up of 14 amino acids. CDR3 residues: CASKKDTNYNEQFF. The CDR3 region has the DNA TGTGCCAGCAAGAAGGACACAAACTACAATGAGCAGTTCTTC.

The chain employs TRBV4-3 and TRBJ1-1, with a tentative D call TRBD1 (5 bases). This CDR3 has 18 amino acids. The V end was cut by 2 bases, the J end by 4 bases, with 23 bases between. Germline-derived CDR1 and CDR2 are LGHNA and YSLEER. The DNA for the CDR3 is TGCGCCAGCAGCCAACAACCGGGGCAGGTGGATGGGGCCACTGAAGCTTTCTTT. It codes for CASSQQPGQVDGATEAFF.

The rearrangement links TRBV5-6 to TRBJ2-2; D not resolved. CDR1 SGHDT and CDR2 YYEEEE come from the germline V gene. V was trimmed by 7 bases and J by 1 base, leaving 11 bases between them. The CDR3 is made up of 14 amino acids. In DNA form, the CDR3 reads TGTGCCAGCGCGCGGCCGAGGAACACCGGGGAGCTGTTTTTT. It encodes CASARPRNTGELFF.

This chain uses TRBV18 with TRBJ2-7; TRBD1 matches at 7 bases. Germline CDR1 KGHSH, CDR2 LQKENI. CDR3 length equals 16 residues. The V gene end was trimmed by 4 bases and the J gene end by 2 bases; junction bases not matched to a gene: 11. The CDR3 reads CASSQMTGSLTYEQYF. The CDR3 DNA reads as TGTGCCAGCTCACAAATGACAGGGTCCCTAACCTACGAGCAGTACTTC.

This chain joins TRBV23-1 and TRBJ1-5; 7 bases are a match to TRBD1. TRBV23-1 belongs to the ORF category, with a function that is uncertain. CDR3 length equals 20 residues. Losses at the gene ends were 0 bases for V and 0 bases for J; bases not matched to a gene: 14. Written as DNA, the CDR3 is TGCGCCAGCAGTCAATCGTCGCCGGACCGGGACAGATATAGCAATCAGCCCCAGCATTTT. It translates to CASSQSSPDRDRYSNQPQHF.

This clone came up a few times. This rearrangement joins TRBV7-2 to TRBJ1-6; a possible D gene is TRBD1 (5 bases). Germline CDR1 is SGHTA and CDR2 is FQGNSA. Trimming pared 1 base from V and 7 bases from J, leaving 11 bases between. The CDR3 length is 15 residues. The CDR3 nucleotides read TGTGCCAGCAGCTTAGTATCCGGGGGAAATTCACCCCTCCACTTT. Translating it yields CASSLVSGGNSPLHF.

This rearrangement joins TRBV11-3 to TRBJ2-3; tentatively, D is TRBD2 (5 bases). Germline V CDR1 and CDR2: SGHNT, YENEEA. CDR3 length: 12 residues. The V and J ends lost 10 bases and 4 bases respectively, with 12 bases between them. The CDR3 bases are TGTGCCATTCGAGGGATTGCAGATACGCAGTATTTT. The encoded protein is CAIRGIADTQYF.

This chain links TRBV5-1 with TRBJ2-2; D perhaps matches TRBD2 (5 bases). The CDR3 is 16 amino acids. Trimming pared 4 bases from V and 1 base from J, leaving 14 bases between. Germline-derived CDR1 and CDR2 are SGHRS and YFSETQ. In DNA form, the CDR3 reads TGCGCCAGCAGCCCCCGGGATAGCGTGAACACCGGGGAGCTGTTTTTT. It codes for CASSPRDSVNTGELFF.

This clone was detected only once. The chain has TRBV11-2 and TRBJ1-4, with D hard to call. V lost 5 bases, J lost 6 bases, and 13 bases lay in between. Germline-derived CDR1 and CDR2 are SGHAT and FQNNGV. CDR3 length: 14 amino acids. The CDR3: CASSPQGADEKLFF. The CDR3 DNA sequence: TGTGCCAGCAGCCCCCAAGGCGCGGATGAAAAACTGTTTTTT. Drawing the rest from reference TRBV11-2 and TRBJ1-4, the complete variable domain is EAGVAQSPRYKIIEKRQSVAFWCNPISGHATLYWYQQILGQGPKLLIQFQNNGVVDDSQLPKDRFSAERLKGVDSTLKIQPAKLEDSAVYLCASSPQGADEKLFFGSGTQLSVL.

The J gene is TRBJ2-1, the V gene TRBV12-5; D is ambiguous. The CDR3 consists of 16 residues. Trimming took off 0 bases at V and 0 bases at J, with 9 bases between the two ends. Germline lookup yields CDR1 LGHNT and CDR2 FRNRAP. The CDR3 DNA reads as TGTGCTAGTGGTTTGGTTGTGGGTACCTCCTACAATGAGCAGTTCTTC. The encoded protein is CASGLVVGTSYNEQFF.

This clone was detected once. The V gene is TRBV28, the J gene TRBJ1-3; the D is unclear. CDR1 and CDR2 from the germline V gene are MDHEN and SYDVKM. CDR3 length equals 14 residues. Trimming shortened V by 6 bases and J by 2 bases, and 11 bases separated the two germline ends. Here the CDR3 reads CASSNLVAGNTIYF. The CDR3 nucleotides are TGTGCCAGCAGCAACCTGGTGGCTGGAAACACCATATATTTT.

The genes are TRBV19 and TRBJ2-1, with D possibly matching TRBD2 (7 bases). Germline lookup yields CDR1 LNHDA and CDR2 SQIVND (reference sequence). V lost 0 bases, J lost 2 bases, and 14 bases lay in between. The CDR3 has 17 amino acids. CDR3 region: CASSIDGGALPYNEQFF. Here the CDR3 DNA reads TGTGCCAGTAGTATAGATGGGGGGGCCTTACCCTACAATGAGCAGTTCTTC.

The table lists this clone with a few counts. The V and J genes are TRBV4-2 and TRBJ2-1; D remains ambiguous. This CDR3 is built from 12 residues. Germline values: CDR1 LGHNA, CDR2 YNFKEQ. Between the trimmed V and J ends, which lost 4 bases and 3 bases, there was a span of 4 bases. The CDR3 DNA is TGTGCCAGCAGCCGTAACTACAATGAGCAGTTCTTC. Protein product: CASSRNYNEQFF.

The chain employs TRBV5-1 and TRBJ2-2; D is uncertain. CDR1 is SGHRS and CDR2 is YFSETQ in the germline V gene. V was cut by 4 bases and J by 5 bases, with 12 bases left in between. CDR3 length: 14 amino acids. CDR3 region: CASSTGVGTGELFF. Written as DNA, the CDR3 is TGCGCCAGCAGCACCGGAGTGGGGACCGGGGAGCTGTTTTTT.

This rearrangement joins TRBV28 to TRBJ1-6, with D hard to call. The germline CDR1 and CDR2 sequences are MDHEN and SYDVKM. The ends were cut back, 8 bases at V and 10 bases at J, with 18 bases in the middle. The CDR3 extends over 14 amino acids. Here the CDR3 DNA reads TGTGCCAGCGGCTTGGCCCAATCGGGGTCACCCCTCCACTTT. Translating gives CASGLAQSGSPLHF.

The genes are TRBV25-1 and TRBJ2-5; 8 bases map to TRBD2. Germline CDR1 and CDR2: MGHDK and SYGVNS. The length of the CDR3 is 14 residues. The V gene end was trimmed by 5 bases and the J gene end by 2 bases; junction bases not matched to a gene: 4. CDR3 loop: CASSYAGGQETQYF. Here the CDR3 DNA reads TGTGCCAGCAGTTACGCGGGAGGACAAGAGACCCAGTACTTC.

The chain employs TRBV7-9 and TRBJ1-3; the match to TRBD1 covers 8 bases. This CDR3 contains 16 residues. Unmatched junction bases numbered 5, after V lost 1 base and J lost 3 bases. Germline V gene sequence: CDR1 SEHNR, CDR2 FQNEAQ (reference sequence). CDR3 in amino acids: CASSLGGQVFGNTIYF. The DNA of the CDR3 is TGTGCCAGCAGCTTAGGGGGACAGGTATTTGGAAACACCATATATTTT.

This clone was detected once. V usage is TRBV5-6 and J usage is TRBJ2-4, with 7 bases that match TRBD1. Germline V gene sequence: CDR1 SGHDT, CDR2 YYEEEE. CDR3 length: 16 amino acids. V lost 4 bases to trimming and J lost 7 bases; unmatched junction nucleotides: 14. Here the CDR3 reads CASSRRSTGLLNIQYF. The DNA of the CDR3 is TGTGCCAGCAGCCGACGTTCGACAGGGCTTTTGAACATTCAGTACTTC. The variable domain in full, completed from reference TRBV5-6 and TRBJ2-4, reads DAGVTQSPTHLIKTRGQQVTLRCSPKSGHDTVSWYQQALGQGPQFIFQYYEEEERQRGNFPDRFSGHQFPNYSSELNVNALLLGDSALYLCASSRRSTGLLNIQYFGAGTRLSVL.

A few counts support this clone. This chain links TRBV2 with TRBJ2-7; D is ambiguous. The CDR3 extends over 12 amino acids. V was cut by 4 bases and J by 2 bases, with 6 bases left in between. Per germline, CDR1 SNHLY and CDR2 FYNNEI. CDR3 bases: TGTGCCAGCAGTGTGGGCCCCTACGAGCAGTACTTC. Translated, it gives CASSVGPYEQYF.

The rearrangement uses TRBV11-2 and TRBJ2-1; TRBD2 aligns across 8 bases. Germline-derived CDR1 and CDR2 are SGHAT and FQNNGV. J lost 8 bases, V lost 2 bases, and 11 bases had no gene match. There are 16 residues in the CDR3. The CDR3: CASSLLRGLAFDEQFF. Written as DNA, the CDR3 is TGTGCCAGCAGCTTACTCAGAGGACTAGCCTTTGATGAGCAGTTCTTC.

The chain recombines TRBV7-8 with TRBJ2-2; no clear D gene. The CDR3 loop spans 16 amino acids. In germline, CDR1 is SGHVS, CDR2 FQNEAQ. V dropped 5 bases and J dropped 5 bases, with 18 bases sitting between them. The CDR3 nucleotides are TGTGCCAGCAGCCATACCTCAGGAGTTGGGACCGGGGAGCTGTTTTTT. Its protein is CASSHTSGVGTGELFF.

The chain employs TRBV14 and TRBJ1-1; perhaps TRBD1 as D (6 bases). The CDR3 has 14 amino acids. Trimming pared 3 bases from V and 10 bases from J, leaving 18 bases between. Germline CDR1 reads SGHDN; CDR2 reads FVKESK. This CDR3 reads CASSHLTGGGGAFF. CDR3 coding DNA: TGTGCCAGCAGCCACCTGACAGGTGGCGGGGGAGCTTTCTTT.

The chain joins TRBV7-2 to TRBJ1-1; 8 bases fit TRBD1. This CDR3 region has 13 residues. The V segment lost 4 bases and the J segment 6 bases; nucleotides outside the gene matches: 4. Germline-derived CDR1 and CDR2 are SGHTA and FQGNSA. CDR3 nucleotide sequence: TGTGCCAGCAGCTGGGACAGGAGGGCTGAAGCTTTCTTT. This encodes CASSWDRRAEAFF.

This chain connects TRBV28 to TRBJ2-5; perhaps TRBD2 as D (5 bases). Germline CDR1 and CDR2: MDHEN and SYDVKM. V was clipped by 5 bases and J by 4 bases, with 20 bases between them. This CDR3 contains 16 residues. The CDR3 nucleotides are TGTGCCAGCAGTCCGTACGCGTGGGAGTATTTAGAGACCCAGTACTTC. It is translated as CASSPYAWEYLETQYF.

The gene calls are TRBV19 and TRBJ1-1, with 7 bases matching TRBD1. CDR1 and CDR2 (germline): LNHDA, SQIVND (reference sequence). Trimming at V came to 4 bases and at J to 11 bases, leaving 10 bases not matched to a gene. The CDR3 contains 13 residues. The CDR3 is CASSTQKGANAFF. As DNA, the CDR3 is TGTGCCAGTAGTACCCAGAAGGGGGCGAATGCTTTCTTT.

The chain carries TRBV4-3 and TRBJ2-1, with 10 bases aligning to TRBD2. The CDR3 sequence is 15 residues long. Germline V CDR1 and CDR2: LGHNA, YSLEER. The junction had 5 bases not matched to a gene; V was cut back by 1 base and J by 8 bases. The CDR3 here is CASSQVKAGGDEQFF. CDR3 DNA: TGCGCCAGCAGCCAAGTGAAAGCGGGAGGGGATGAGCAGTTCTTC.

J is TRBJ2-3 and V is TRBV28; 9 bases are a match to TRBD2. After removal of 3 bases from V and 9 bases from J, the junction contained 10 bases not matched to a gene. Germline V lookup: CDR1 MDHEN, CDR2 SYDVKM. CDR3 length: 15 residues. This CDR3 reads CASSFTKGTSTTQYF. The CDR3 region has the DNA TGTGCCAGCAGTTTTACTAAAGGGACTAGCACAACGCAGTATTTT. Full variable domain (rest looked up from reference TRBV28 and TRBJ2-3): DVKVTQSSRYLVKRTGEKVFLECVQDMDHENMFWYRQDPGLGLRLIYFSYDVKMKEKGDIPEGYSVSREKKERFSLILESASTNQTSMYLCASSFTKGTSTTQYFGPGTRLTVL.

J is TRBJ1-2 and V is TRBV3-1 (or the pseudogene TRBV3-2); TRBD1 is a possible D gene (5 bases). Trimming removed 4 bases at V and 5 bases at J, with 8 bases between. The CDR3 totals 12 residues. CDR1 is LGHDT and CDR2 is YNNKEL in the germline V gene (reference sequence). The CDR3 region has the DNA TGTGCCAGCAGCCCGGGACTATATGGCTACACCTTC. This encodes CASSPGLYGYTF.

J is TRBJ1-1 and V is TRBV5-6; TRBD1 is a possible D gene (5 bases). V dropped 4 bases and J dropped 4 bases, with 20 bases sitting between them. The germline V gene encodes CDR1 SGHDT and CDR2 YYEEEE. The CDR3 sequence is 16 residues long. Here the CDR3 DNA reads TGTGCCAGCAGCCTCACCGTGGGGGTAGTGGGCACTGAAGCTTTCTTT. It yields the protein CASSLTVGVVGTEAFF.